Below are 30 T cell receptor beta chains sequenced from a single sample in a study of control samples from healthy donors and cancer patients. Clones were read by immunoSEQ multiplex PCR, and TCRdb kept only the in-frame ones, dropping some. The sample gives some 190,000 clones, about 89% of which show up once; approximately 1.8% is in the top ten. Specimen: blood. These receptor sequences come from a man aged 25 to 40 in good health.

This chain links TRBV10-2 with TRBJ2-7; tentatively, D is TRBD1 (6 bases). Trimming shortened V by 6 bases and J by 5 bases, and 8 bases separated the two germline ends. This CDR3 contains 11 residues. The germline V gene encodes CDR1 WSHSY and CDR2 SAAADI. The CDR3 DNA follows: TGCGCCAGCAGGCAGGGGAACGAGCAGTACTTC. Translated: CASRQGNEQYF.

The rearrangement uses TRBV10-2 and TRBJ1-6; perhaps TRBD1 as D (6 bases). V was pared by 5 bases and J by 5 bases, with 13 bases between. From germline, CDR1 is WSHSY and CDR2 SAAADI. CDR3 length: 15 amino acids. CDR3 in DNA: TGCGCCAGCAGTTCACAGGGTGCCGATAATTCACCCCTCCACTTT. Translated: CASSSQGADNSPLHF.

The rearrangement links TRBV6-5 to TRBJ1-1, with 10 nucleotides matching TRBD1. From germline, CDR1 is MNHEY and CDR2 SVGAGI. With 5 bases clipped from V and 10 bases from J, the junction kept 10 bases outside the gene matches. The CDR3 has 14 residues. The CDR3 is CASSLRDRGGGAFF. The CDR3 DNA reads as TGTGCCAGCAGTCTGCGGGACAGGGGAGGAGGAGCTTTCTTT.

The rearrangement links TRBV3-1 (or the pseudogene TRBV3-2) to TRBJ1-5; TRBD1 is a possible D gene (5 bases). This CDR3 is 15 amino acids long. Germline V gives CDR1 LGHDT, CDR2 YNNKEL (reference sequence). Trimming pared 1 base from V and 2 bases from J, leaving 9 bases between. CDR3 coding DNA: TGTGCCAGCAGCCAAGCGGGGGGGGGCAATCAGCCCCAGCATTTT. Encoded protein: CASSQAGGGNQPQHF.

This sequence joins TRBV24-1 and TRBJ1-5; D gene ambiguous. The CDR3 is made up of 13 amino acids. V was pared by 3 bases and J by 1 base, with 3 bases between. Germline CDR1 KGHDR, CDR2 SFDVKD. CDR3 residues: CATSDGSNQPQHF. CDR3 in DNA: TGTGCCACCAGTGATGGCAGCAATCAGCCCCAGCATTTT.

The rearrangement links TRBV7-2 to TRBJ1-5; TRBD1 aligns across 7 bases. CDR1 and CDR2 from the germline V gene are SGHTA and FQGNSA. This CDR3 has 19 amino acids. The V segment lost 3 bases and the J segment 5 bases; nucleotides outside the gene matches: 19. In DNA, the CDR3 is TGTGCCAGCAGCTTGGGCTACAGGGGTCCTCGATTATCGTATCAGCCCCAGCATTTT. Translated, it gives CASSLGYRGPRLSYQPQHF.

This clone was seen once. This sequence joins TRBV6-5 and TRBJ2-2; 8 bases agree with TRBD1. CDR3 length: 16 residues. CDR1 is MNHEY and CDR2 is SVGAGI in the germline V gene. Germline trimming cut 3 bases from V and 1 base from J; bases unmatched to any gene: 4. The CDR3 DNA sequence: TGTGCCAGCAGTTATCACGACAGGGGGAACACCGGGGAGCTGTTTTTT. This translates into CASSYHDRGNTGELFF.

The chain combines TRBV6-4 with TRBJ1-1; D gene ambiguous. Deletions cut 2 bases from V and 1 base from J, with 5 bases between. The CDR3 has 13 amino acids. CDR1 is MRHNA and CDR2 is SNTAGT in the germline V gene. CDR3 amino acids: CASSDGENTEAFF. For the CDR3, the DNA is TGTGCCAGCAGTGACGGGGAGAACACTGAAGCTTTCTTT.

The chain uses TRBV7-2 and TRBJ1-2, with a possible D match to TRBD1 (6 bases). This CDR3 region has 12 residues. Trimming removed 5 bases from V and 8 bases from J, with 12 bases in between. The germline V gene encodes CDR1 SGHTA and CDR2 FQGNSA. The CDR3 here is CASSLWTVGYTF. CDR3 coding DNA: TGTGCCAGCAGCCTTTGGACAGTCGGCTACACCTTC.

In DNA, the CDR3 is TGTGCCAGCAGCTCACTCACGGATACGCAGTATTTT. Its protein is CASSSLTDTQYF. The V call is TRBV9, the J call TRBJ2-3; D remains ambiguous. Germline V CDR1 and CDR2: SGDLS, YYNGEE. The CDR3 is made up of 12 amino acids. V was cut by 4 bases and J by 6 bases, with 9 bases left in between.

This clone occurred once. The chain joins TRBV5-1 to TRBJ1-6, with 10 nucleotides matching TRBD1. There are 18 residues in the CDR3. Germline-derived CDR1 and CDR2 are SGHRS and YFSETQ. V shed 3 bases and J 0 bases; nucleotides not matched to a gene: 6. CDR3 protein: CASSSGTGVSSYNSPLHF. The CDR3 DNA reads as TGCGCCAGCAGCTCCGGGACAGGGGTGAGCTCCTATAATTCACCCCTCCACTTT.

This chain links TRBV6-5 with TRBJ2-7, with D maybe TRBD1 (6 bases). From germline, CDR1 is MNHEY and CDR2 SVGAGI. The CDR3 consists of 12 residues. Trimming removed 6 bases from V and 1 base from J, with 7 bases in between. The CDR3 nucleotides read TGTGCCAGCAGCAGGGGTTCCTACGAGCAGTACTTC. Amino acids: CASSRGSYEQYF.

CDR3 in amino acids: CAWRRNTEVNTEAFF. The CDR3 DNA follows: TGTGCCTGGAGGAGGAACACCGAGGTGAACACTGAAGCTTTCTTT. The chain links TRBV30 to TRBJ1-1; D uncertain. The germline V gene encodes CDR1 GTSNPN and CDR2 SVGIG (reference sequence). This CDR3 contains 15 residues. V lost 3 bases to trimming and J lost 0 bases, with 14 bases between them.

The chain recombines TRBV7-9 with TRBJ2-1; D uncertain. The CDR3 is made up of 12 amino acids. Germline CDR1 SEHNR, CDR2 FQNEAQ (reference sequence). Trimming removed 1 base at V and 8 bases at J, with 6 bases between. CDR3 bases: TGTGCCAGCAGCTTAGGACGTGATGAGCAGTTCTTC. It yields the protein CASSLGRDEQFF.

This sequence joins TRBV6-5 and TRBJ1-5; 9 bases are shared with TRBD1. J gave up 7 bases and V 6 bases, and 7 bases lay outside the gene matches. Germline V lookup: CDR1 MNHEY, CDR2 SVGAGI. The CDR3 is 14 residues long. CDR3 nucleotide sequence: TGTGCCAGCAGACCGGACAGGGGAGGGCAGCCCCAGCATTTT. Protein: CASRPDRGGQPQHF.

The V and J genes are TRBV30 and TRBJ1-5; 9 positions agree with TRBD1. CDR1 and CDR2 from the germline V gene are GTSNPN and SVGIG (reference sequence). CDR3 length: 18 residues. DNA of the CDR3: TGTGCGCAGCCTAAAGGGACAGGGATCCCCCCAACGCCCCCGCCCCAGCATTTT. Its protein is CAQPKGTGIPPTPPPQHF.

The chain combines TRBV4-2 with TRBJ2-2; D gene ambiguous. The CDR3 is 14 amino acids. Germline CDR1 and CDR2: LGHNA and YNFKEQ. Trimming took 4 bases from V and 2 from J, leaving 8 bases between them. CDR3 in DNA: TGTGCCAGCAGCCTGGAGACAAACACCGGGGAGCTGTTTTTT. The encoded protein is CASSLETNTGELFF.

This clone was observed a single time. CDR3 region: CASSLPPGTGVLTEAFF. The DNA of the CDR3 is TGCGCCAGCAGCCTTCCTCCGGGGACAGGGGTCCTCACTGAAGCTTTCTTT. The chain employs TRBV5-1 and TRBJ1-1; 10 nucleotides align to TRBD1. The J segment lost 4 bases and the V segment lost 4 bases, leaving 13 bases of the junction unmatched. This CDR3 is 17 amino acids long. The V gene's germline CDR1 is SGHRS and CDR2 YFSETQ. The full variable domain, with the rest looked up from reference TRBV5-1 and TRBJ1-1, is KAGVTQTPRYLIKTRGQQVTLSCSPISGHRSVSWYQQTPGQGLQFLFEYFSETQRNKGNFPGRFSGRQFSNSRSEMNVSTLELGDSALYLCASSLPPGTGVLTEAFFGQGTRLTVV.

The chain combines TRBV12-3 or TRBV12-4 with TRBJ2-7, with a tentative D call TRBD1 (6 bases). V shed 7 bases and J shed 0 bases, with 10 bases lying between them. The CDR3 is made up of 13 amino acids. CDR3 coding DNA: TGTGCCAGCACCGGGGACAACTCCTACGAGCAGTACTTC. This sequence encodes CASTGDNSYEQYF.

The genes are TRBV11-2 and TRBJ1-1, with a tentative D call TRBD1 (6 bases). CDR1 and CDR2 from the germline V gene are SGHAT and FQNNGV. The CDR3 covers 15 residues. V dropped 5 bases and J dropped 0 bases, with 13 bases sitting between them. CDR3 loop: CASSPGGALNTEAFF. The CDR3 DNA is TGTGCCAGCAGCCCGGGGGGGGCCCTGAACACTGAAGCTTTCTTT.

This clone occurred a few times. The CDR3 nucleotides read TGCGCCAGCAGCCCTGCGTCGACGGGGATGAACACTGAAGCTTTCTTT. Translation gives CASSPASTGMNTEAFF. The chain has TRBV4-1 and TRBJ1-1; D ambiguous. The CDR3 is 16 residues long. V lost 4 bases and J lost 0, with 15 bases in between. CDR1 and CDR2 from the germline V gene are MGHRA and YSYEKL.

The CDR3 DNA reads TGTGCCAGCAGAGGACAGGGCACTCAGCCCCAGCATTTT. It yields the protein CASRGQGTQPQHF. The chain links TRBV2 to TRBJ1-5, with 8 bases aligning to TRBD1. The CDR3 loop spans 13 amino acids. The J segment lost 6 bases and the V segment lost 6 bases, leaving 4 bases of the junction unmatched. CDR1 is SNHLY and CDR2 is FYNNEI in the germline V gene.

The chain has TRBV2 and TRBJ1-4; maybe TRBD1 (6 bases). The germline V and J ends were trimmed by 2 bases and 5 bases, with 12 bases remaining between them. The CDR3 extends over 15 amino acids. Germline V gene data show CDR1 as SNHLY and CDR2 as FYNNEI. CDR3 bases: TGTGCCAGCAGTGAATATAGAACAGGGAATGAAAAACTGTTTTTT. This gives the protein CASSEYRTGNEKLFF. Using reference TRBV2 and TRBJ1-4 for the parts outside the CDR3, the full variable domain is EPEVTQTPSHQVTQMGQEVILRCVPISNHLYFYWYRQILGQKVEFLVSFYNNEISEKSEIFDDQFSVERPDGSNFTLKIRSTKLEDSAMYFCASSEYRTGNEKLFFGSGTQLSVL.

This chain connects TRBV29-1 to TRBJ1-5; the match to TRBD1 covers 7 bases. The CDR3 length is 13 residues. From germline, CDR1 is SQVTM and CDR2 ANQGSEA. Trimming removed 7 bases from V and 3 bases from J; junction bases left unmatched: 6. CDR3 bases: TGCAGCGCCTCAGGGGGGGCCAATCAGCCCCAGCATTTT. This sequence encodes CSASGGANQPQHF.

This clone has just one count. This chain uses TRBV6-5 with TRBJ2-1, with D uncertain. The germline V gene encodes CDR1 MNHEY and CDR2 SVGAGI. V was clipped by 2 bases and J by 4 bases, with 3 bases between them. The CDR3 length is 12 residues. CDR3 nucleotides: TGTGCCAGCAGTTACAAATACAATGAGCAGTTCTTC. Translation gives CASSYKYNEQFF.

The chain employs TRBV29-1 and TRBJ2-1, with D hard to call. CDR3 length: 13 residues. Germline-derived CDR1 and CDR2 are SQVTM and ANQGSEA. Trimming removed 4 bases from V and 4 bases from J, with 11 bases in between. Written as DNA, the CDR3 is TGCAGCGTTGGGGCTAACCTTTACAATGAGCAGTTCTTC. It translates to CSVGANLYNEQFF.

V and J are TRBV29-1 and TRBJ2-7, with a weak D call TRBD2 (5 bases). Germline values: CDR1 SQVTM, CDR2 ANQGSEA. The CDR3 consists of 15 residues. Trimming stripped 3 bases from V and 4 bases from J, with 19 bases between. The CDR3 DNA reads TGCAGCGTTGAGACAAGGGTAAGGAGGCCTTACGAGCAGTACTTC. Translated: CSVETRVRRPYEQYF.

The chain joins TRBV3-1 (or the pseudogene TRBV3-2) to TRBJ2-1; D not certain. The CDR3 is 13 amino acids. Looked up from germline, CDR1 is LGHDT and CDR2 is YNNKEL (reference sequence). V was cut by 2 bases and J by 8 bases, with 10 bases left in between. CDR3: CASSQYMNDEQFF. The CDR3 nucleotides read TGTGCCAGCAGCCAATATATGAACGATGAGCAGTTCTTC.

The chain has TRBV29-1 and TRBJ1-1; TRBD1 is a possible D gene (5 bases). V lost 4 bases and J lost 5, with 17 bases in between. CDR3 length: 14 amino acids. Germline V lookup: CDR1 SQVTM, CDR2 ANQGSEA. The CDR3 bases are TGCAGCGTTGGGGGACCCCTCTGGGGGACTGAAGCTTTCTTT. It is translated as CSVGGPLWGTEAFF.

This clone was recorded only once. CDR3 in DNA: TGTGCCAGCAGTCTCATACAGAGGAACACTGAAGCTTTCTTT. Protein product: CASSLIQRNTEAFF. This rearrangement joins TRBV28 to TRBJ1-1; D is ambiguous. CDR1 is MDHEN, CDR2 SYDVKM, per germline. The CDR3 loop spans 14 amino acids. The V gene lost 5 bases and the J gene lost 1 base, with 11 bases spanning the gap. Based on the CDR3 plus reference TRBV28 and TRBJ1-1, the full variable domain is DVKVTQSSRYLVKRTGEKVFLECVQDMDHENMFWYRQDPGLGLRLIYFSYDVKMKEKGDIPEGYSVSREKKERFSLILESASTNQTSMYLCASSLIQRNTEAFFGQGTRLTVV.